This T cell receptor beta chain originates from a study of CD8 T cells in ankylosing spondylitis. 5'-RACE, quantitative and with molecular barcodes, yielded the TCR beta libraries. TCRdb ran MiXCR on the 5' RACE reads and lists one entry per CDR3 protein. This sample carries under 250,000 distinct CDR3 sequences, over 8.5% of them seen once, and the ten largest clones take approximately 6.6%. With 2 bases removed from V and 0 bases from J, the gap between germline ends came to 12 bases. Germline lookup yields CDR1 SGHRS and CDR2 YFSETQ. The CDR3 totals 15 residues. Many counts were recorded for this clonotype. As yet, its antigen is unknown. Findings and limits, study-wide: In synovial fluid and blood from reactive arthritis, some motif variants were previously reported. A motif of roughly 8 highly homologous TCR beta variants was seen as apparently characteristic of ankylosing spondylitis blood.

The chain uses TRBV5-1 and TRBJ2-7; D not certain. The origin of this receptor is a male donor with ankylosing spondylitis or in good health (not recorded which). Sequencing input: blood, either unsorted or a sorted T cell fraction (not recorded which). The CDR3 DNA sequence: TGCGCCAGCAGCTTAAACCCGCCGGCCTCCTACGAGCAGTACTTC. It is translated as CASSLNPPASYEQYF.